These 20 T cell receptor beta chains came from one sample sequenced in a study of CDR3 diversity in severe acne. TCRdb reprocessed the PCR reads with MiXCR, giving one entry per CDR3 protein. The table lists roughly 79,000 distinct CDR3 sequences, 45% to 55% of them singletons. The sequenced material came from blood. The receptors come from a male donor with severe acne vulgaris.

The chain combines TRBV15 with TRBJ2-5, with TRBD2 matching 11 bases. The V gene end was trimmed by 5 bases and the J gene end by 1 base; junction bases not matched to a gene: 6. The V gene's germline CDR1 is LNHNV and CDR2 YYDKDF (reference sequence). This CDR3 spans 16 amino acids. This CDR3 is CATSGRTSGPQETQYF. DNA of the CDR3: TGTGCCACCAGCGGGAGGACTAGCGGGCCCCAAGAGACCCAGTACTTC.

DNA for the CDR3: TGTGCCAGCAGTTACCGGCGGGAAAGGGAGCAGTACTTC. Translated: CASSYRREREQYF. This chain links TRBV28 with TRBJ2-7; D may be TRBD2 (6 bases). This CDR3 is 13 amino acids long. Germline V gene data show CDR1 as MDHEN and CDR2 as SYDVKM. V was cut by 4 bases and J by 7 bases, with 14 bases left in between. The full variable domain, rest sourced from reference TRBV28 and TRBJ2-7, is DVKVTQSSRYLVKRTGEKVFLECVQDMDHENMFWYRQDPGLGLRLIYFSYDVKMKEKGDIPEGYSVSREKKERFSLILESASTNQTSMYLCASSYRREREQYFGPGTRLTVT.

The chain is built from TRBV12-3 or TRBV12-4 and TRBJ1-5; D not certain. There are 15 residues in the CDR3. V was clipped by 2 bases and J by 0 bases, with 8 bases between them. DNA of the CDR3: TGTGCCAGCAGTTTAATCCTGGGTAGCAATCAGCCCCAGCATTTT. Translation: CASSLILGSNQPQHF.

The V gene is TRBV4-2, the J gene TRBJ1-4, with 9 nucleotides matching TRBD1. This CDR3 spans 16 amino acids. From germline, CDR1 is LGHNA and CDR2 YNFKEQ. V gave up 4 bases and J gave up 8 bases; unmatched junction bases: 11. The CDR3 loop reads CASSRPSGTGLEKLFF. As DNA, the CDR3 is TGTGCCAGCAGCCGACCGAGCGGGACAGGGCTCGAAAAACTGTTTTTT.

V usage is TRBV12-3 or TRBV12-4 and J usage is TRBJ2-7; D is perhaps TRBD2 (5 bases). V was cut by 3 bases and J by 0 bases, with 15 bases left in between. The CDR3 has 16 residues. CDR3 coding DNA: TGTGCCAGCAGTTTCCGGGATCCCGGTGGCTCCTACGAGCAGTACTTC. Amino acid sequence: CASSFRDPGGSYEQYF.

This clonotype is labeled medium-sized. The chain carries TRBV2 and TRBJ2-7; tentative D call: TRBD1 (6 bases). CDR1 is SNHLY, CDR2 FYNNEI, per germline. Trimming took 4 bases from V and 1 from J, leaving 8 bases between them. The CDR3 contains 13 residues. CDR3 DNA: TGTGCCAGCAGTGTGGGGACATCCTACGAGCAGTACTTC. Its translation: CASSVGTSYEQYF.

The rearrangement uses TRBV11-2 and TRBJ1-1, with D perhaps TRBD1 (6 bases). The CDR3 contains 16 residues. The germline V gene has CDR1 SGHAT and CDR2 FQNNGV. The ends were cut back, 0 bases at V and 2 bases at J, with 13 bases in the middle. The chain's CDR3 is CASSLEFGGQNTEAFF. CDR3 coding DNA: TGTGCCAGCAGCTTAGAGTTCGGGGGCCAAAACACTGAAGCTTTCTTT.

The chain is built from TRBV12-3 or TRBV12-4 and TRBJ2-7; TRBD2 is a possible D gene (5 bases). CDR3 length: 12 amino acids. Trimming took off 5 bases at V and 7 bases at J, with 12 bases between the two ends. DNA for the CDR3: TGTGCCAGCAGTACGGGGAGAGGGGAGCAGTACTTC. This gives the protein CASSTGRGEQYF.

This clonotype was seen once. The CDR3 coding sequence is TGCAGTGCTAGACGCCAGGGCGGCTCCTACAATGAGCAGTTCTTC. Translating gives CSARRQGGSYNEQFF. The gene calls are TRBV20-1 and TRBJ2-1; TRBD1 might be the D (5 bases). The CDR3 sequence is 15 residues long. Per the germline V gene, CDR1 is DFQATT and CDR2 is SNEGSKA (reference sequence). Deletions cut 2 bases from V and 0 bases from J, with 11 bases between.

The chain has TRBV20-1 and TRBJ2-5; possibly TRBD2 for D (7 bases). The V gene's germline CDR1 is DFQATT and CDR2 SNEGSKA (reference sequence). The CDR3 contains 14 residues. Trimming removed 1 base from V and 6 bases from J, with 15 bases in between. CDR3 in amino acids: CSARVGGGGKTQYF. The CDR3 DNA sequence: TGCAGTGCTAGAGTAGGCGGGGGCGGTAAGACCCAGTACTTC.

The CDR3, as DNA: TGTGCCAGCAGTTACTCGCGGACTAGCAATCAGCCCCAGCATTTT. Encoded protein: CASSYSRTSNQPQHF. The chain has TRBV6-6 and TRBJ1-5; D remains ambiguous. Trimming removed 0 bases at V and 0 bases at J, with 6 bases between. The CDR3 sequence is 15 residues long. The germline CDR1 and CDR2 sequences are MNHNY and SVGAGI (reference sequence).

J is TRBJ2-7 and V is TRBV15; 8 positions match TRBD2. The J segment lost 2 bases and the V segment lost 3 bases, leaving 18 bases of the junction unmatched. CDR3 length: 19 residues. Germline V gene lookup returns CDR1 LNHNV and CDR2 YYDKDF (reference sequence). CDR3: CATSSPGLGFRQEAYEQYF. Here the CDR3 DNA reads TGTGCCACCAGCAGCCCGGGACTAGGGTTTCGCCAGGAAGCCTACGAGCAGTACTTC.

This clonotype is judged medium-sized. The V gene is TRBV10-3, the J gene TRBJ2-7, with D tentatively TRBD1 (5 bases). The germline CDR1 and CDR2 sequences are ENHRY and SYGVKD. This CDR3 region has 12 residues. Trimming shortened V by 6 bases and J by 3 bases, and 9 bases separated the two germline ends. In DNA, the CDR3 is TGTGCCATCAGCAGGGAAGACTACGAGCAGTACTTC. It yields the protein CAISREDYEQYF.

A remark on this clonotype: A much larger clone lies one base from this, so it may be a read error. The V and J genes are TRBV10-3 and TRBJ2-7; 12 nucleotides line up with TRBD2. The V segment lost 3 bases and the J segment 1 base; nucleotides outside the gene matches: 4. The CDR3 runs 16 residues. Germline CDR1 ENHRY, CDR2 SYGVKD. CDR3 sequence: CAISEEGLAGSYEQYV. DNA of the CDR3: TGTGCCATCAGTGAAGAAGGACTAGCGGGGTCCTACGAGCAGTACGTC.

The chain links TRBV19 to TRBJ2-2; TRBD1 matches at 8 bases. This CDR3 comprises 17 residues. Germline V gene lookup returns CDR1 LNHDA and CDR2 SQIVND (reference sequence). Trimming removed 5 bases from V and 4 bases from J; junction bases left unmatched: 12. The CDR3 loop reads CASSDPSRTGTTGELFF. The CDR3 nucleotides read TGTGCCAGTAGTGACCCCAGTCGGACAGGGACCACCGGGGAGCTGTTTTTT.

This chain connects TRBV10-3 to TRBJ2-5; perhaps TRBD2 as D (6 bases). The DNA end is more similar to TRBJ2-7, so the J call may be wrong. Germline assignment: CDR1 ENHRY and CDR2 SYGVKD. The CDR3 covers 16 residues. This chain's CDR3 is CASSPMVSGSFNEQYF. DNA for the CDR3: TGTGCTAGCAGCCCAATGGTCTCCGGGAGTTTTAACGAGCAGTACTTC.

The chain employs TRBV7-2 and TRBJ2-7; 9 positions agree with TRBD1. Germline-derived CDR1 and CDR2 are SGHTA and FQGNSA. The trim removed 6 bases at V and 3 bases at J, leaving 9 bases unmatched. The CDR3 is made up of 15 amino acids. In nucleotides, the CDR3 is TGTGCCAGCAGACCCCCCGAGGACAGGGGCTACGAGCAGTACTTC. Its protein product is CASRPPEDRGYEQYF.

The chain links TRBV7-8 to TRBJ2-7; 8 bases line up with TRBD2. The ends lost 4 bases at V and 4 bases at J; junction bases unmatched: 6. Germline values: CDR1 SGHVS, CDR2 FQNEAQ. CDR3 size: 14 residues. This chain's CDR3 is CASSSPGTRYEQYF. The DNA for the CDR3 is TGTGCCAGCAGCTCCCCCGGGACTAGATACGAGCAGTACTTC.

This chain connects TRBV25-1 to TRBJ2-3; 8 positions agree with TRBD1. This CDR3 has 18 amino acids. Germline CDR1 reads MGHDK; CDR2 reads SYGVNS. Trimming took 8 bases from V and 7 from J; bases not matched to a gene: 23. CDR3 sequence: CASDPTDLGQGNAYTQYF. CDR3 in DNA: TGTGCCAGCGACCCTACCGATCTAGGACAGGGAAACGCATATACGCAGTATTTT.

V usage is TRBV15 and J usage is TRBJ2-3; tentative D call: TRBD2 (5 bases). The ends were cut back, 3 bases at V and 4 bases at J, with 14 bases in the middle. Germline values: CDR1 LNHNV, CDR2 YYDKDF (reference sequence). CDR3 length: 15 amino acids. CDR3 amino acids: CATSSDNGAADTQYF. In DNA, the CDR3 is TGTGCCACCAGCAGTGACAATGGAGCGGCAGATACGCAGTATTTT. The complete variable domain, with remaining parts taken from reference TRBV15 and TRBJ2-3, reads DAMVIQNPRYQVTQFGKPVTLSCSQTLNHNVMYWYQQKSSQAPKLLFHYYDKDFNNEADTPDNFQSRRPNTSFCFLDIRSPGLGDTAMYLCATSSDNGAADTQYFGPGTRLTVL.